The 23 T cell receptor beta chains presented below share a single source sample, sequenced in a study of blood T cells in healthy people across ages. A sample-barcoded 5' primer and a J-beta primer mix were used in a second PCR of about 7 to 11 cycles. MiXCR was run by TCRdb on the 5' RACE reads, yielding one entry per CDR3 protein. Seen here are 2 million or so distinct CDR3 sequences, 49% observed once, and the top ten hold around 2.1%. Sequenced: blood. The receptor set was obtained from a woman aged 40-49 years in good health.

This clonotype was observed a few times. J is TRBJ1-2 and V is TRBV5-1; 7 bases are a match to TRBD1. Trimming cost V 4 bases and J 3 bases; bases outside gene matches: 9. Germline loops: CDR1 SGHRS, CDR2 YFSETQ. The CDR3 has 15 amino acids. The CDR3 sequence is CASSHRDRGDYGYTF. The CDR3 region has the DNA TGCGCCAGCAGCCACCGGGACAGAGGTGACTATGGCTACACCTTC.

This rearrangement joins TRBV20-1 to TRBJ2-7, with TRBD1 as a possible D gene (6 bases). The germline V gene encodes CDR1 DFQATT and CDR2 SNEGSKA (reference sequence). This CDR3 spans 11 amino acids. V lost 5 bases to trimming and J lost 6 bases, with 11 bases between them. DNA of the CDR3: TGCAGTGCTGGGGACACTCGCGAGCAGTACTTC. This encodes CSAGDTREQYF.

This clonotype was counted once. This chain joins TRBV20-1 and TRBJ2-1, with D perhaps TRBD1 (5 bases). Germline values: CDR1 DFQATT, CDR2 SNEGSKA (reference sequence). V was pared by 0 bases and J by 2 bases, with 14 bases between. This CDR3 comprises 16 residues. CDR3 in DNA: TGCAGTGCTAGAGACCGACAGCGCAATCCCTACAATGAGCAGTTCTTC. The encoded protein is CSARDRQRNPYNEQFF.

The chain links TRBV28 to TRBJ2-6; D unclear. The V end was cut by 11 bases, the J end by 2 bases, with 7 bases between. From germline, CDR1 is MDHEN and CDR2 SYDVKM. The CDR3 sequence is 12 residues long. CDR3 sequence reads: CAADPGANVLTF. CDR3 nucleotides: TGTGCCGCCGATCCTGGGGCCAACGTCCTGACTTTC.

The rearrangement links TRBV9 to TRBJ2-3; D is possibly TRBD1 (6 bases). CDR1 SGDLS and CDR2 YYNGEE come from the germline V gene. The CDR3 extends over 14 amino acids. V was pared by 4 bases and J by 2 bases, with 11 bases between. CDR3 loop: CASSIWDNTDTQYF. The DNA for the CDR3 is TGTGCCAGCAGCATTTGGGACAACACAGATACGCAGTATTTT. The full variable domain, in which reference TRBV9 and TRBJ2-3 provide the parts outside the CDR3, is DSGVTQTPKHLITATGQRVTLRCSPRSGDLSVYWYQQSLDQGLQFLIQYYNGEERAKGNILERFSAQQFPDLHSELNLSSLELGDSALYFCASSIWDNTDTQYFGPGTRLTVL.

This sequence joins TRBV6-2 or TRBV6-3 and TRBJ1-2, with D perhaps TRBD1 (5 bases). Per germline, CDR1 MNHEY and CDR2 SVGEGT. V was trimmed by 2 bases and J by 8 bases, leaving 15 bases between them. The CDR3 is 14 residues long. The CDR3, as DNA: TGTGCCAGCAGTTACACCTCCGGAGGGGACGGCTACACCTTC. Translating gives CASSYTSGGDGYTF.

The chain links TRBV2 to TRBJ2-3, with unresolved D. The V gene lost 3 bases and the J gene lost 2 bases, with 12 bases spanning the gap. The germline CDR1 and CDR2 sequences are SNHLY and FYNNEI. The CDR3 covers 15 residues. The DNA of the CDR3 is TGTGCCAGCAGTGACGCCAGTTTTTACACAGATACGCAGTATTTT. Translating gives CASSDASFYTDTQYF.

This clonotype was counted between two and nine times. The chain is built from TRBV10-3 and TRBJ2-7; either TRBD1 or TRBD2 may supply D (5 bases each). V was clipped by 9 bases and J by 6 bases, with 18 bases between them. The length of the CDR3 is 13 residues. Germline V gene data show CDR1 as ENHRY and CDR2 as SYGVKD. CDR3 sequence reads: CAIGSGPGAEQYF. The CDR3 coding sequence is TGTGCCATAGGCTCGGGACCGGGTGCCGAGCAGTACTTC.

The chain is built from TRBV18 and TRBJ2-5, with D unresolved. The CDR3 covers 14 residues. In germline, CDR1 is KGHSH, CDR2 LQKENI. Trimming cost V 2 bases and J 2 bases, with 9 bases left between them. The CDR3, as DNA: TGTGCCAGCTCACCAGCCGCAAAACAAGAGACCCAGTACTTC. Translation gives CASSPAAKQETQYF.

J is TRBJ2-3 and V is TRBV4-3; tentatively, D is TRBD2 (5 bases). Germline-derived CDR1 and CDR2 are LGHNA and YSLEER. Trimming pared 0 bases from V and 2 bases from J, leaving 6 bases between. The CDR3 totals 14 residues. The CDR3 reads CASSQDGNTDTQYF. DNA for the CDR3: TGCGCCAGCAGCCAAGACGGGAACACAGATACGCAGTATTTT.

CDR3 nucleotides: TGCAGTGCCCTTCCCGGGACTGGCGTCACAGATACGCAGTATTTT. Translated, it gives CSALPGTGVTDTQYF. V gene TRBV20-1 combines with J gene TRBJ2-3; a possible D gene is TRBD2 (6 bases). The ends were cut back, 6 bases at V and 2 bases at J, with 18 bases in the middle. Germline assignment: CDR1 DFQATT and CDR2 SNEGSKA (reference sequence). CDR3 length equals 15 residues.

The chain joins TRBV6-2 or TRBV6-3 to TRBJ2-1; D could derive from TRBD1 or TRBD2 (5 bases each). V lost 6 bases and J lost 6, with 15 bases in between. The germline V gene encodes CDR1 MNHEY and CDR2 SVGEGT. CDR3 length equals 14 residues. This CDR3 reads CASRNRDHLNEQFF. The CDR3 DNA is TGTGCCAGCAGAAACCGGGACCACCTCAATGAGCAGTTCTTC.

This clonotype came up a few times. This chain joins TRBV15 and TRBJ2-3; 8 bases map to TRBD1. V lost 3 bases to trimming and J lost 0 bases; unmatched junction nucleotides: 11. Germline V gives CDR1 LNHNV, CDR2 YYDKDF (reference sequence). This CDR3 contains 18 residues. DNA for the CDR3: TGTGCCACCAGCAGCAGGGGGCCACACGTCTTAAGCACAGATACGCAGTATTTT. Protein sequence: CATSSRGPHVLSTDTQYF.

Regarding this clonotype: Possible read error: a much larger clone is one base away. The J gene is TRBJ2-7, the V gene TRBV6-5; TRBD1 matches 7 bases. The CDR3 is made up of 15 amino acids. Germline values: CDR1 MNHEY, CDR2 SVGAGI. In nucleotides, the CDR3 is TGTGCCAGCAACCCCTATGAAGGGGGCTCCGACGAGCAGTACTTC. Translated: CASNPYEGGSDEQYF.

The chain carries TRBV28 and TRBJ2-4; 10 positions match TRBD2. The DNA end lines up better with TRBJ2-5; the J call may be wrong. Germline V lookup: CDR1 MDHEN, CDR2 SYDVKM. The CDR3 is 16 amino acids. The CDR3 DNA is TGTGCCAGCAGTTTACGGGGTAGCGGGGGGCGTGAGACCCAGTACTTC. Translation: CASSLRGSGGRETQYF.

V gene TRBV5-1 combines with J gene TRBJ2-3; D unresolved. Germline V lookup: CDR1 SGHRS, CDR2 YFSETQ. Trimming removed 4 bases at V and 2 bases at J, with 11 bases between. This CDR3 contains 14 residues. CDR3 protein: CASSLPSNTDTQYF. CDR3 coding DNA: TGCGCCAGCAGCCTCCCGTCCAACACAGATACGCAGTATTTT.

V usage is TRBV25-1 and J usage is TRBJ1-2, with 11 bases lining up with TRBD1. CDR1 is MGHDK, CDR2 SYGVNS, per germline. With V trimmed by 6 bases and J by 7 bases, 13 bases remained unmatched. This CDR3 has 16 amino acids. In nucleotides, the CDR3 is TGTGCCAGCAGGGGGGACAGGGGGTACCTCGGCTGTGGCTACACCTTC. Its protein product is CASRGDRGYLGCGYTF.

This sequence joins TRBV3-1 and TRBJ2-2, with D possibly matching TRBD2 (5 bases). The ends were cut back, 1 base at V and 6 bases at J, with 12 bases in the middle. The CDR3 is 15 residues long. Germline V gene lookup returns CDR1 LGHDT and CDR2 YNNKEL (reference sequence). The CDR3: CASSQGGWAAGELFF. For the CDR3, the DNA is TGTGCCAGCAGCCAAGGCGGGTGGGCTGCCGGGGAGCTGTTTTTT.

The table lists this clonotype with many counts. This chain links TRBV27 with TRBJ2-5; D is perhaps TRBD1 (5 bases). The germline CDR1 and CDR2 sequences are MNHEY and SMNVEV (reference sequence). The CDR3 loop spans 14 amino acids. Deletions cut 6 bases from V and 3 bases from J, with 14 bases between. The CDR3 region has the DNA TGTGCCAGCAGCCCCGACAGAGGAGAAGAGACCCAGTACTTC. Translation: CASSPDRGEETQYF.

The chain employs TRBV11-2 and TRBJ1-1, with D perhaps matching TRBD1 (5 bases). Trimming stripped 4 bases from V and 1 base from J, with 10 bases between. Germline assignment: CDR1 SGHAT and CDR2 FQNNGV. The CDR3 covers 14 residues. The CDR3 region has the DNA TGTGCCAGCAGCTCGCTGGGGCGGAACACTGAAGCTTTCTTT. This sequence encodes CASSSLGRNTEAFF.

The CDR3 DNA reads TGTGCCAGCAGTTCGGGACAGGAAGCATACAATGAGCAGTTCTTC. It encodes CASSSGQEAYNEQFF. The chain uses TRBV28 and TRBJ2-1; 8 bases line up with TRBD1. V lost 4 bases and J lost 4; bases outside the gene matches: 6. The CDR3 is 15 amino acids. Germline V lookup: CDR1 MDHEN, CDR2 SYDVKM.

This sequence joins TRBV7-2 and TRBJ2-1, with TRBD2 as a possible D gene (6 bases). V dropped 5 bases and J dropped 9 bases, with 17 bases sitting between them. The CDR3 extends over 14 amino acids. Germline-derived CDR1 and CDR2 are SGHTA and FQGNSA. CDR3 DNA sequence: TGTGCCAGCAGCCCGGGAGTAGGGGTTGGTGAGCAGTTCTTC. It specifies CASSPGVGVGEQFF.

This clonotype was observed at least ten times. This chain connects TRBV20-1 to TRBJ2-3; TRBD2 aligns across 10 bases. The CDR3 contains 14 residues. CDR1 DFQATT and CDR2 SNEGSKA come from the germline V gene (reference sequence). V lost 2 bases, J lost 1 base, and 0 bases stayed unmatched. CDR3 coding DNA: TGCAGTGCTAGACTAGCGGGGGGCACAGATACGCAGTATTTT. Protein sequence: CSARLAGGTDTQYF.